This TCR beta chain stems from a study of PD-1 blockade in mismatch repair-deficient tumors. Profiling relied on immunoSEQ multiplex PCR, and the TCRdb table lists in-frame clones only, not all of them. Altogether 120,000 or so clones are present, 86% being singletons, with the ten largest covering roughly 14%. With regard to this clone: The antigen is undetermined.

General study points: Tumor-resident clones, often absent from pretreatment blood, expanded after pembrolizumab and then contracted.

All patients were mismatch repair deficient, assessed by either PCR or immunohistochemistry. The source was peripheral blood, collected 44 weeks after starting pembrolizumab. The clonotype comes from an adult with mismatch repair-deficient cancer.

Here the CDR3 DNA reads TGTGCCAGCAGCTTTCGGGGTCGGACTGAAGCTTTCTTT. Translating it yields CASSFRGRTEAFF. The V call is TRBV7-6, the J call TRBJ1-1; D ambiguous. Trimming took 3 bases from V and 5 from J, leaving 10 bases between them. There are 13 residues in the CDR3. The germline V gene encodes CDR1 SGHVS and CDR2 FNYEAQ.